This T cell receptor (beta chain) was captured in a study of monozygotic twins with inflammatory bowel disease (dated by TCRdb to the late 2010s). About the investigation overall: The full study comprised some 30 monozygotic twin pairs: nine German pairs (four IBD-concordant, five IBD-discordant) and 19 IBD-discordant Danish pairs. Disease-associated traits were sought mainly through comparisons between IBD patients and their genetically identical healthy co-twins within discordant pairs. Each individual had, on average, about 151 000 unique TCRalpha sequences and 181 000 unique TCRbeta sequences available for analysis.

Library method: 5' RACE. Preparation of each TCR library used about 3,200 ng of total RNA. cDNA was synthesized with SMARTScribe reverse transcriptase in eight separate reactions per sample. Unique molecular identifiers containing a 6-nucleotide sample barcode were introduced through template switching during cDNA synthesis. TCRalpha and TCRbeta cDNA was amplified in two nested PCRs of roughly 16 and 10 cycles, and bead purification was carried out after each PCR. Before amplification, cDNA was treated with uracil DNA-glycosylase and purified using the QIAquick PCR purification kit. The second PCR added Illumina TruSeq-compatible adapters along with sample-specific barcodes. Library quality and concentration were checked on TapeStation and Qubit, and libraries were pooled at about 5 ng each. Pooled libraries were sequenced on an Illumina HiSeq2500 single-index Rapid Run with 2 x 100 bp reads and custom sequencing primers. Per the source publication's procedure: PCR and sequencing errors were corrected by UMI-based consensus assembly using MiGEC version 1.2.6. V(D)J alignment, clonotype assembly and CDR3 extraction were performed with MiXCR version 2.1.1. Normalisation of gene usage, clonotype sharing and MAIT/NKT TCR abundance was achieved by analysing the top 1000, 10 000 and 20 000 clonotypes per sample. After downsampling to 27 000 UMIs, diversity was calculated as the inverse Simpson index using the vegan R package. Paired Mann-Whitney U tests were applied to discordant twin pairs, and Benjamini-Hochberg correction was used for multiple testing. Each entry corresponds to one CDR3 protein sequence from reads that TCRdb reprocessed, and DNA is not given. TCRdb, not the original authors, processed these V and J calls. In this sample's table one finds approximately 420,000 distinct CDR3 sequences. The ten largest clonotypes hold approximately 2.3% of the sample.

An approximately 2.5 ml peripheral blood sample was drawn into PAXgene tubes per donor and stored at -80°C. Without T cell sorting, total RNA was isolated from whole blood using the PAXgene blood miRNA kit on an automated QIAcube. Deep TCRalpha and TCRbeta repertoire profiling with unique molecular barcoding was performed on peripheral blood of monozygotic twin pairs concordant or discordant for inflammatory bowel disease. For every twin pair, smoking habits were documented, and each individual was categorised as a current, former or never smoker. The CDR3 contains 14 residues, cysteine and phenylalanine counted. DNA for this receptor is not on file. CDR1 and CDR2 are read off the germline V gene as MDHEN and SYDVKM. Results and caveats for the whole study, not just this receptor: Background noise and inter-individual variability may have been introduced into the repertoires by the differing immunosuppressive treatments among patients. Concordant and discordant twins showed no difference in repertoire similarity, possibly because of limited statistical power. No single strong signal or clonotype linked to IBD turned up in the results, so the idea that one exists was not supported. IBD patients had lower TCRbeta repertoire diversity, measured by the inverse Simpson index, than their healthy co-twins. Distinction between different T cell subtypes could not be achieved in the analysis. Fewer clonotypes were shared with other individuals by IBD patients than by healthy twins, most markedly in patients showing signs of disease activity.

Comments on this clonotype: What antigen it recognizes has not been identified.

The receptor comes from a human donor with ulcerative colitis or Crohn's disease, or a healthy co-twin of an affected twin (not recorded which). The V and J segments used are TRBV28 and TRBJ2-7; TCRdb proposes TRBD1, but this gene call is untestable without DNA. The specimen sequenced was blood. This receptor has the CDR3 CASRIMDRVGEQYF. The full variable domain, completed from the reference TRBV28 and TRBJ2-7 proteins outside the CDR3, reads DVKVTQSSRYLVKRTGEKVFLECVQDMDHENMFWYRQDPGLGLRLIYFSYDVKMKEKGDIPEGYSVSREKKERFSLILESASTNQTSMYLCASRIMDRVGEQYFGPGTRLTVT.